This T cell receptor beta chain was profiled in a study of CD8 T cells in Susac syndrome. Overall study: At the time their blood was drawn, patients with Susac syndrome were either therapy-naive, on corticosteroids (with some of them also receiving intravenous immunoglobulin), or on intravenous immunoglobulin alone.

RNA totalling about 0.5 to 1 ug underwent reverse transcription with random hexamers. TCRdb recomputed calls from the immunoSEQ multiplex PCR reads with MiXCR, one row per CDR3 protein. This sample has over 150,000 distinct CDR3 sequences; roughly 94% occur once, and the top ten carry 0.095% to 0.1%. Germline CDR1 and CDR2: SQVTM and ANQGSEA. V lost 3 bases to trimming and J lost 2 bases; unmatched junction nucleotides: 4. The length of the CDR3 is 13 residues. In blood CD8+ and CD4+ T cells, TCR beta underwent sequencing. The V and J genes are TRBV29-1 and TRBJ2-7; TRBD2 agrees at 7 bases. Sequencing input: CD4+ T cells from PBMCs. This receptor was taken from a human donor with Susac syndrome. CDR3 DNA sequence: TGCAGCGTTGAGGTAGCGGGCACCTACGAGCAGTACTTC. Its protein is CSVEVAGTYEQYF.